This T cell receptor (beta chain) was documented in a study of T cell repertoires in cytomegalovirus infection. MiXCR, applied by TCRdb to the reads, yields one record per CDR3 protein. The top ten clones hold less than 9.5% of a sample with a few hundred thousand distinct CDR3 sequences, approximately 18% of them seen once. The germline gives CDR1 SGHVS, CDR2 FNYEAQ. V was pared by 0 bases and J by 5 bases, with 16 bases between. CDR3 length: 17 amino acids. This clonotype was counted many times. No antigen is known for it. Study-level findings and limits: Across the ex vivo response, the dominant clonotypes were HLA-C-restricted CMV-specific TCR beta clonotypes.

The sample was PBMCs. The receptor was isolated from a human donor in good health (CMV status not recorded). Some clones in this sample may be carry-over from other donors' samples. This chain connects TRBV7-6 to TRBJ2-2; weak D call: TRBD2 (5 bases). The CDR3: CASSLAPALAVTGELFF. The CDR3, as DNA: TGTGCCAGCAGCTTAGCCCCTGCCCTAGCTGTAACCGGGGAGCTGTTTTTT.